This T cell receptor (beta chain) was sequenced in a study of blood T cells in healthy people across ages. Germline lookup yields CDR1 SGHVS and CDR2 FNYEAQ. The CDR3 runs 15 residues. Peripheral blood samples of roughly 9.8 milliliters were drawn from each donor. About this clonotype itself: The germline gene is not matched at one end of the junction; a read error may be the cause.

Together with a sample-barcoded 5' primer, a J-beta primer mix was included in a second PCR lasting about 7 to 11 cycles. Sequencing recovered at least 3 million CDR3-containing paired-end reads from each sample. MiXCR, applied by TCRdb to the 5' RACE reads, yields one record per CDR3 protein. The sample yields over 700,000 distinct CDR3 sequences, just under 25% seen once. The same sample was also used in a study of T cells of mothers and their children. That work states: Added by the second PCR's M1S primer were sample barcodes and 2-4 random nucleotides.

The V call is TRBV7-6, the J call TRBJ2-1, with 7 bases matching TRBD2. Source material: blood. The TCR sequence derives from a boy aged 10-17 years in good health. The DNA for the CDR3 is TGTGCCAACAGCCCAGGAGCGGGACCCTACAATGAGCAGTTCTTC. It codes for CANSPGAGPYNEQFF.